This TCR beta chain was documented in a study of T cell responses to AZD1222 COVID-19 vaccine. The CDR3 sequence is 14 residues long. V lost 1 base and J 5 bases, leaving 9 bases between the germline ends. Germline loops: CDR1 SGHRS, CDR2 YFSETQ. The method was immunoSEQ multiplex PCR; TCRdb's version includes in-frame clones alone and lacks a portion of them. This sample carries some 97,000 clones, more than 75% of them seen once, and the ten largest clones take 4% to 5%. In regard to this clone: Its antigen is currently unknown. This same CDR3 is encoded by further DNA sequences in the sample.

Study findings and constraints: A mostly white British donor set with more females was recruited, and clonal diversity was possibly underestimated. Epitopes outside B.1.351 and B.1.1.7 mutated regions reportedly drew nearly half of spike TCRs.

The specimen was peripheral blood, collected on day 0 of MenACWY control vaccination. This TCR came from an adult in good health. The V and J genes are TRBV5-1 and TRBJ1-4; D gene ambiguous. The CDR3 sequence is CASSLPGRNEKLFF. The CDR3 nucleotides read TGCGCCAGCAGCTTGCCGGGCAGGAATGAAAAACTGTTTTTT.